This T cell receptor beta chain was documented in a study of response to subunit inactivated influenza vaccine. TCRdb reprocessed the RT-PCR reads via MiXCR and lists one record per CDR3 protein. Here the sample spans approximately 160,000 distinct CDR3 sequences, approximately 12% being singletons. There are a few counts of this clonotype. The antigen remains unidentified. The length of the CDR3 is 12 residues. Germline assignment: CDR1 SGHRS and CDR2 YFSETQ. V lost 6 bases, J lost 5 bases, and 11 bases lay in between. Study observations and caveats: Each seasonal flu vaccination may recruit only limited new T cells, authors suggested.

Sample: CD8+ T cells sorted from PBMCs, taken less than 30 months after vaccination. The origin of this receptor is a man aged 50-75 years who received an inactivated influenza vaccine. This chain links TRBV5-1 with TRBJ2-5; D uncertain. For the CDR3, the DNA is TGCGCCAGCACGGGTTATGGGGAGACCCAGTACTTC. This encodes CASTGYGETQYF.